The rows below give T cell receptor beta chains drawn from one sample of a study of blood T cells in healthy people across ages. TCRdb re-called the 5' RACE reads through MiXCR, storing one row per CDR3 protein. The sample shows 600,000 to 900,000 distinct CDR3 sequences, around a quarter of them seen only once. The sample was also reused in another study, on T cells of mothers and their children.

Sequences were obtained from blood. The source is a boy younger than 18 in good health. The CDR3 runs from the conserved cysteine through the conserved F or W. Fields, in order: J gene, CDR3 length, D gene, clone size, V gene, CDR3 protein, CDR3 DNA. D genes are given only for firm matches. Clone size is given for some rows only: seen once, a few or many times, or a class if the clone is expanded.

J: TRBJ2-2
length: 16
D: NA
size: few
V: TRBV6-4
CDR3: CASSDRQGGDTGELFF
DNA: TGTGCCAGCAGTGACCGACAGGGAGGGGACACCGGGGAGCTGTTTTTT

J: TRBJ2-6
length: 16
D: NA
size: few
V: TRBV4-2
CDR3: CASSQEISSGANVLTF
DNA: TGTGCCAGCAGCCAAGAAATCTCCTCTGGGGCCAACGTCCTGACTTTC

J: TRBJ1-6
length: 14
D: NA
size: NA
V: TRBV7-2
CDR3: CASSLNRENSPLHF
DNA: TGTGCCAGCAGCTTAAACAGGGAGAATTCACCCCTCCACTTT

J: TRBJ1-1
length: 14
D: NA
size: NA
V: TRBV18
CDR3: CASSPLGPGTEAFF
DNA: TGTGCCAGCTCACCCCTGGGGCCGGGCACTGAAGCTTTCTTT

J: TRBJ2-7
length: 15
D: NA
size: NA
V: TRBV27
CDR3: CASSSAGRTLYGQYF
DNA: TGTGCCAGCAGTTCCGCGGGACGGACTCTCTATGGGCAGTACTTC

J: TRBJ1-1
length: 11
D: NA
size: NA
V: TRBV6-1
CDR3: CATMVGDRAFF
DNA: TGTGCCACCATGGTTGGAGATAGGGCTTTCTTT

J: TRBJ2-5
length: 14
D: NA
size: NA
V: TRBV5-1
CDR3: CASSTGLAQETQYF
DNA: TGCGCCTCTTCGACAGGTTTAGCGCAAGAGACCCAGTACTTC

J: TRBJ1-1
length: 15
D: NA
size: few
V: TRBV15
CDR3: CATSRVPGTSTEAFF
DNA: TGTGCCACCAGCAGGGTGCCGGGCACCAGCACTGAAGCTTTCTTT

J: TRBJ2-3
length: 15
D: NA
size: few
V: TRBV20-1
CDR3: CSPQESGGYTDTQYF
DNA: TGCAGTCCTCAGGAGTCGGGGGGCTACACAGATACGCAGTATTTT

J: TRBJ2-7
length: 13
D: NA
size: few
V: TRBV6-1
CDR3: CASSEVWGDEQYF
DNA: TGTGCCAGCAGTGAAGTGTGGGGGGACGAGCAGTACTTC

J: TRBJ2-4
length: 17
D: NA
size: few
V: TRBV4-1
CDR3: CASSQEWGTLAKNIQYF
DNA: TGCGCCAGCAGCCAAGAATGGGGGACCTTAGCCAAAAACATTCAGTACTTC

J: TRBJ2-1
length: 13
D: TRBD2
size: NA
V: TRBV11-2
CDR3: CASSLVLANEQFF
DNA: TGTGCCAGCAGCTTAGTACTAGCGAATGAGCAGTTCTTC

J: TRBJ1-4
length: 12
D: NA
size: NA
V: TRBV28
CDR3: CASSLKTGVLFF
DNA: TGTGCCAGCAGTCTCAAGACAGGAGTACTGTTTTTT

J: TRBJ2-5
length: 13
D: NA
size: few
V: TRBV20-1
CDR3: CSARQGSGETQYF
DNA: TGCAGTGCTAGGCAAGGGAGTGGAGAGACCCAGTACTTC

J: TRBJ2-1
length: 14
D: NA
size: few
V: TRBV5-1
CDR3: CASSLGDAHNEQFF
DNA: TGCGCCAGCAGCTTGGGGGACGCCCACAATGAGCAGTTCTTC

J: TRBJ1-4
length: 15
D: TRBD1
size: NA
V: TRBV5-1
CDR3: CASSLTGGTGEKLFF
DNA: TGCGCCAGCAGCTTGACAGGCGGGACAGGGGAGAAACTGTTTTTT

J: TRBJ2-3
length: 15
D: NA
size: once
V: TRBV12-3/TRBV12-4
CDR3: CASSFRRGAPDTQYF
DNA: TGTGCCAGCAGTTTTCGCAGGGGGGCCCCAGATACGCAGTATTTT

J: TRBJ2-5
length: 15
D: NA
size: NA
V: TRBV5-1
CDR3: CASSYRSGGKETQYF
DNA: TGCGCCAGCAGCTATAGGTCCGGGGGCAAAGAGACCCAGTACTTC

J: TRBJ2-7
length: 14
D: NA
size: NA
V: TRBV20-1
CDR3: CSANRGIRIYEQYF
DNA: TGCAGTGCTAACCGGGGCATTAGAATCTACGAGCAGTACTTC

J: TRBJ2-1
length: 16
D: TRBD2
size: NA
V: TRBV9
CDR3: CASSVVERGGNNEQFF
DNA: TGTGCCAGCAGCGTAGTTGAGCGGGGGGGCAACAATGAGCAGTTCTTC

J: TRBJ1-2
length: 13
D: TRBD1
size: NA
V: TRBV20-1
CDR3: CSARTGTAYGYTF
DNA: TGCAGTGCTAGAACCGGGACAGCCTATGGCTACACCTTC

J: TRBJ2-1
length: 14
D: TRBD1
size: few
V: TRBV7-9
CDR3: CASSLGQGPNEQFF
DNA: TGTGCCAGCAGCTTGGGACAGGGTCCCAATGAGCAGTTCTTC

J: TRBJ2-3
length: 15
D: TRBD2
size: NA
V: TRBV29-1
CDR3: CSGPLSGGTTDTQYF
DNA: TGCAGCGGCCCCCTTAGCGGGGGGACCACAGATACGCAGTATTTT

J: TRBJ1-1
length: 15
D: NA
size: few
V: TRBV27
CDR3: CASREWERGSAEAFF
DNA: TGTGCCAGCAGGGAGTGGGAGAGGGGAAGTGCTGAAGCTTTCTTT